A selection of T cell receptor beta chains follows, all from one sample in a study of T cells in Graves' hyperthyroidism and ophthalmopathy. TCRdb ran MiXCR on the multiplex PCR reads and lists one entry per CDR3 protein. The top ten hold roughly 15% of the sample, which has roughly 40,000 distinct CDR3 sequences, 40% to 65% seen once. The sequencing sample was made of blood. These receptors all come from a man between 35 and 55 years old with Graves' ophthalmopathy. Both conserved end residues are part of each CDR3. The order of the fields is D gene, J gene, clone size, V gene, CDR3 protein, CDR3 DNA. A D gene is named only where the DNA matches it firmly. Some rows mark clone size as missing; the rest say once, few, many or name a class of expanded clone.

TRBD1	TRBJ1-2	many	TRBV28	CASSPTGGGYTF	TGTGCCAGCAGCCCAACAGGGGGTGGCTACACCTTC
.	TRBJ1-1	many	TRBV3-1	CASSQGRGTSEAFF	TGTGCCAGCAGCCAAGGGAGAGGGACATCCGAAGCTTTCTTT
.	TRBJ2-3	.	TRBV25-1	CACSAGSTDTQYF	TGTGCCTGCAGTGCTGGTAGCACAGATACGCAGTATTTT
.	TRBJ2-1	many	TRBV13	CASSPNEGDEQFF	TGTGCCAGCAGCCCCAACGAAGGTGATGAGCAGTTCTTC
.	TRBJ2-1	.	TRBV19	CASRIAGRNNEQLF	TGTGCCAGTAGAATAGCTGGTAGGAACAATGAGCAGCTCTTC
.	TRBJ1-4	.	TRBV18	CASSPPIQGNEKLFF	TGTGCCAGCTCACCACCCATACAGGGAAATGAAAAACTGTTTTTT
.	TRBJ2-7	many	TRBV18	CASSASTSNEQYF	TGTGCCAGCTCGGCAAGCACTAGCAACGAGCAGTACTTC
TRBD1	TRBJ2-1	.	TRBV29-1	CSVKVDRGQNEQFF	TGCAGCGTTAAAGTGGACAGGGGGCAGAATGAGCAGTTCTTC
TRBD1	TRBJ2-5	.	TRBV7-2	CASSSRTGGDPWTQYF	TGTGCCAGCAGCTCCCGGACAGGGGGCGATCCGTGGACCCAGTACTTC
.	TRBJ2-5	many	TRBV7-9	CASSLPLETQYF	TGTGCCAGCAGCTTGCCTTTAGAGACCCAGTACTTC
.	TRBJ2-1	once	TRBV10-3	CAISEPTVLVGAPDPFF	TGTGCCATCAGTGAGCCGACGGTACTAGTGGGAGCCCCGGATCCGTTCTTC
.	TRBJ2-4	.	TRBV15	CVTSIKRQILAKNIQYF	TGTGTCACCAGCATCAAGAGGCAGATCCTAGCCAAAAACATTCAGTACTTC
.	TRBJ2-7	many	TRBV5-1	CASSLTTSYEQYF	TGCGCCAGCAGCCTAACTACATCCTACGAGCAGTACTTC
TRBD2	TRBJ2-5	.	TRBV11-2	CASSLTTGGPLKTQYF	TGTGCCAGCAGCTTAACAACGGGGGGGCCACTGAAGACCCAGTACTTC
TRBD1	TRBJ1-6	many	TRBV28	CASRILDRGRNSPLHF	TGTGCCAGCAGAATACTCGACAGGGGTCGCAATTCACCCCTCCACTTT
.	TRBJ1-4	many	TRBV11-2	CASSRRPGGGEKLFF	TGTGCCAGCAGCCGTAGGCCGGGGGGCGGTGAAAAACTGTTTTTT
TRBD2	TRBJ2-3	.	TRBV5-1	CASSSGLAGRGADTQYF	TGCGCCAGCAGCTCGGGACTAGCGGGCAGAGGGGCAGATACGCAGTATTTT
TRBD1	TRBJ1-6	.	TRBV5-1	CASSGSGTANSPLHF	TGCGCCAGCAGCGGATCCGGGACAGCTAATTCACCCCTCCACTTT
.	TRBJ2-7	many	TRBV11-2	CASSLERHVGQEYEQYF	TGTGCCAGCAGCTTAGAGCGGCACGTAGGGCAAGAGTACGAGCAGTACTTC
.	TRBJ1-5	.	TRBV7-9	CASSLGTLAGGLETQHF	TGTGCCAGCAGCTTGGGAACCTTAGCGGGGGGCCTAGAGACCCAGCATTTT
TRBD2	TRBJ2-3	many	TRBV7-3	CASSLSSAGGLTDTQYF	TGTGCCAGCAGCTTATCCTCGGCGGGAGGGCTCACAGATACGCAGTATTTT
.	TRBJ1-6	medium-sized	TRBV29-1	CSVKWDSYNSPLHF	TGCAGCGTTAAATGGGACTCCTATAATTCACCCCTCCACTTT
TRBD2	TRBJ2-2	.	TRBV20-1	CSAPTSGGANTGELFF	TGCAGTGCTCCGACTAGCGGGGGGGCGAACACCGGGGAGCTGTTTTTT
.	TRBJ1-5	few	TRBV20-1	CSARLAGGRETQHF	TGCAGTGCTAGACTAGCGGGGGGGCGAGAGACCCAGCATTTT
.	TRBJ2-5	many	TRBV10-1	CASAKGVGTQYF	TGCGCCAGCGCCAAAGGGGTAGGGACCCAGTACTTC
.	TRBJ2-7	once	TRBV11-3	CASSFLSEDEQYF	TGTGCCAGCAGCTTCCTGTCTGAGGACGAGCAGTACTTC
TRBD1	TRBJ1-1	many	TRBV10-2	CASKETGGNSVMGTEAFF	TGCGCCAGCAAAGAGACAGGGGGCAATTCGGTAATGGGCACTGAAGCTTTCTTT
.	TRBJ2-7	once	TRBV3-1	CASSKTGNEQCF	TGTGCCAGCAGCAAGACAGGTAACGAGCAGTGCTTC
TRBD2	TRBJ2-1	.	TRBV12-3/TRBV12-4	CASSMSGGDNEQFF	TGTGCCAGCAGCATGAGCGGGGGGGACAATGAGCAGTTCTTC
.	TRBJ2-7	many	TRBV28	CASRTGPTYEQYF	TGTGCCAGCAGGACAGGACCCACCTACGAGCAGTACTTC
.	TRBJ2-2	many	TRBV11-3	CASSFNAGELFF	TGTGCCAGCAGCTTTAATGCCGGGGAGCTGTTTTTT
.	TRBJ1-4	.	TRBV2	CASSEGFRGDEKLFF	TGTGCCAGCAGTGAAGGGTTCAGGGGTGATGAAAAACTGTTTTTT
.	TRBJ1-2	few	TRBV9	CASSVEYGTNYGYTF	TGTGCCAGCAGCGTAGAATACGGGACTAACTATGGCTACACCTTC
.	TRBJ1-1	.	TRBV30	CAWGVRGTNTGAFF	TGTGCCTGGGGTGTTAGAGGGACGAACACTGGAGCTTTCTTT
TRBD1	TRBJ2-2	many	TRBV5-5	CASSPAGQGAIGELFF	TGTGCCAGCAGCCCTGCGGGGCAGGGGGCAATCGGGGAGCTGTTTTTT
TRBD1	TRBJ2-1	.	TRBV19	CASSGQGERYNEQFF	TGTGCCAGTAGTGGACAGGGAGAACGCTACAATGAGCAGTTCTTC
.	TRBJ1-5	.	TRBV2	CASSEARGRSNQPQHF	TGTGCCAGCAGTGAAGCGCGAGGGAGGAGCAATCAGCCCCAGCATTTT
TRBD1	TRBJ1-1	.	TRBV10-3	CAIGDRRNTEAFF	TGTGCTATCGGGGACAGGAGAAACACTGAAGCTTTCTTT